Listed below are T cell receptor beta chains from one sample, sequenced in a study of blood T cell repertoires in COVID-19. The protocol was immunoSEQ multiplex PCR, while the TCRdb copy is restricted to in-frame clones and leaves out a portion. The sample consists of some 21,000 clones, 73% of them appearing once. Sequencing used peripheral blood. These receptors all stem from a human donor in a cohort sampled during active or convalescent COVID-19. The CDR3 runs from the conserved cysteine through the conserved F or W. A D gene is named only where the DNA matches it firmly. The listing skips clone size in some rows; elsewhere it reads once, few, many or a size class.

D gene: -; J gene: TRBJ1-4; clone size: -; V gene: TRBV30; CDR3 DNA: TGTGCCTGGAGTAGAGTTCGGACTAATGAAAAACTGTTTTTT; CDR3 protein: CAWSRVRTNEKLFF
D gene: TRBD1; J gene: TRBJ1-2; clone size: -; V gene: TRBV28; CDR3 DNA: TGTGCCAGCAGTATACCGGGACAGGGCGACTATGGCTACACCTTC; CDR3 protein: CASSIPGQGDYGYTF
D gene: -; J gene: TRBJ1-3; clone size: few; V gene: TRBV19; CDR3 DNA: TGTGCCAGTAGTAAACAGGGCCCATCTGGAAACACCATATATTTT; CDR3 protein: CASSKQGPSGNTIYF
D gene: -; J gene: TRBJ2-7; clone size: -; V gene: TRBV2; CDR3 DNA: TGTGCCAGCCAGGGGCTAGTCTACGAGCAGTACTTC; CDR3 protein: CASQGLVYEQYF
D gene: -; J gene: TRBJ1-3; clone size: few; V gene: TRBV7-2; CDR3 DNA: TGTGCCAGCAGCTCCAGTAACGGAAACACCATATATTTT; CDR3 protein: CASSSSNGNTIYF
D gene: -; J gene: TRBJ1-2; clone size: once; V gene: TRBV6-6; CDR3 DNA: TGTGCCAGCAGTTACTCGACATTCATAATTACCTATGGCTACACCTTC; CDR3 protein: CASSYSTFIITYGYTF
D gene: -; J gene: TRBJ1-2; clone size: -; V gene: TRBV4-2; CDR3 DNA: TGTGCCAGCAGCCCCCAGATTGATAACTATGGCTACACCTTC; CDR3 protein: CASSPQIDNYGYTF
D gene: -; J gene: TRBJ2-5; clone size: -; V gene: TRBV7-3; CDR3 DNA: TGTGCCAGCAGCTTACGCAGGGAAGAGACCCAGTACTTC; CDR3 protein: CASSLRREETQYF
D gene: TRBD1; J gene: TRBJ2-1; clone size: -; V gene: TRBV10-3; CDR3 DNA: TGTGCCACCTCCACAGGGGGCCATGAGCAGTTCTTC; CDR3 protein: CATSTGGHEQFF
D gene: -; J gene: TRBJ1-3; clone size: -; V gene: TRBV18; CDR3 DNA: TGTGCCAGCTCACCAAATTCGAACTCAGGAAGAGGGTCTGGAAACACCATATATTTT; CDR3 protein: CASSPNSNSGRGSGNTIYF
D gene: TRBD1; J gene: TRBJ2-1; clone size: -; V gene: TRBV11-3; CDR3 DNA: TGTGCCAGCAGCCAAACAGGGGGCAGGTACAATGAGCAGTTCTTC; CDR3 protein: CASSQTGGRYNEQFF
D gene: -; J gene: TRBJ1-5; clone size: few; V gene: TRBV27; CDR3 DNA: TGTGCCAGCAGTTCGCACCTAGGGGGATATAGCAATCAGCCCCAGCATTTT; CDR3 protein: CASSSHLGGYSNQPQHF
D gene: -; J gene: TRBJ2-1; clone size: -; V gene: TRBV11-2; CDR3 DNA: TGTGCCAGCAGCTTAGATGTGTGGGAGGAGGAATATGAGCAGTTCTTC; CDR3 protein: CASSLDVWEEEYEQFF
D gene: -; J gene: TRBJ1-2; clone size: -; V gene: TRBV30; CDR3 DNA: TGTGCCATCCTGGGGGGGGCCTATGGCTACACCTTC; CDR3 protein: CAILGGAYGYTF
D gene: -; J gene: TRBJ2-6; clone size: -; V gene: TRBV12-3/TRBV12-4; CDR3 DNA: TGTGCCAGCCATTTCTCTGGGGCCAACGTCCTGACTTTC; CDR3 protein: CASHFSGANVLTF
D gene: TRBD1; J gene: TRBJ1-1; clone size: -; V gene: TRBV5-6; CDR3 DNA: TGTGCCAGCAGCTTGGGGACAGGGCTCCTCACTGAAGCTTTCTTT; CDR3 protein: CASSLGTGLLTEAFF
D gene: -; J gene: TRBJ2-6; clone size: once; V gene: TRBV2; CDR3 DNA: TGTGCCAGCAGCCCCCGTGAGGGTTACTCTGGGGCCAACGTCCTGACTTTC; CDR3 protein: CASSPREGYSGANVLTF
D gene: -; J gene: TRBJ2-7; clone size: -; V gene: TRBV30; CDR3 DNA: TGTGCCTGGAGTGTACTTAGCGCCCTACTCCGGGGGGAGCAGTACTTC; CDR3 protein: CAWSVLSALLRGEQYF
D gene: -; J gene: TRBJ2-7; clone size: -; V gene: TRBV2; CDR3 DNA: TGTGCCAGCAGGGCCGATGGGAGTCGGTACGAGCAGTACTTC; CDR3 protein: CASRADGSRYEQYF
D gene: -; J gene: TRBJ1-2; clone size: -; V gene: TRBV12-3/TRBV12-4; CDR3 DNA: TGTGCCAGCAGTTTAGGGACAGTCTATGGCTACACCTTC; CDR3 protein: CASSLGTVYGYTF
D gene: TRBD1; J gene: TRBJ2-7; clone size: few; V gene: TRBV7-2; CDR3 DNA: TGTGCCAGCAGCTTAGTCGAGGGGGCCGCCTACGAGCAGTACTTC; CDR3 protein: CASSLVEGAAYEQYF
D gene: -; J gene: TRBJ2-7; clone size: -; V gene: TRBV28; CDR3 DNA: TGTGCCAGCCAGGTCTGGTACGAGCAGTACTTC; CDR3 protein: CASQVWYEQYF
D gene: TRBD2; J gene: TRBJ2-1; clone size: -; V gene: TRBV2; CDR3 DNA: TGTGCCAGCAGTGGATTCAAGCGGGGGGCTAATGAGCAGTTCTTC; CDR3 protein: CASSGFKRGANEQFF
D gene: TRBD1; J gene: TRBJ1-2; clone size: few; V gene: TRBV28; CDR3 DNA: TGTGCCAGCAGTTCCCAAGACAGGGTCAATGGCTACACCTTC; CDR3 protein: CASSSQDRVNGYTF